Listed below are T cell receptor beta chains from one sample, sequenced in a study of neoadjuvant anti-PD-1 for oral cavity cancer. The data were produced by immunoSEQ multiplex PCR, yet TCRdb's version contains in-frame clones alone and is incomplete. Of more than 12,000 clones in the sample, about 70% were seen once. Material: PBMCs, obtained before nivolumab (anti-PD-1) treatment. These receptors were collected from a person between 35 and 79 years old with oral cavity squamous cell carcinoma. Each CDR3 is given with its conserved first and last residue. The order of the fields is clone size, D gene, V gene, J gene, CDR3 DNA, CDR3 protein. A D gene is named only where the DNA matches it firmly. Clone size is given for some rows only: seen once, a few or many times, or a class if the clone is expanded.

clone size: .; D gene: .; V gene: TRBV7-6; J gene: TRBJ2-7; CDR3 DNA: TGTGCCAGCAGCCGAGACCGGGACATCTCCTACGAGCAGTACTTC; CDR3 protein: CASSRDRDISYEQYF
clone size: .; D gene: TRBD2; V gene: TRBV4-1; J gene: TRBJ2-1; CDR3 DNA: TGCGCCAGCAGCCAAGGGGGTAGCGGGAGGGTCGGCAATGAGCAGTTCTTC; CDR3 protein: CASSQGGSGRVGNEQFF
clone size: .; D gene: .; V gene: TRBV20-1; J gene: TRBJ2-7; CDR3 DNA: TGCAGTGCTAGCCGGGGGTACGAGCAGTACTTC; CDR3 protein: CSASRGYEQYF
clone size: .; D gene: .; V gene: TRBV29-1; J gene: TRBJ1-5; CDR3 DNA: TGCAGCGTTGGCGACAGCGCTCTGATGGGGCCCCAGCATTTT; CDR3 protein: CSVGDSALMGPQHF
clone size: .; D gene: .; V gene: TRBV27; J gene: TRBJ1-2; CDR3 DNA: TGTGCCTCCTGGGGCATCTTTAACTATGGCTACACCTTC; CDR3 protein: CASWGIFNYGYTF
clone size: .; D gene: .; V gene: TRBV2; J gene: TRBJ2-5; CDR3 DNA: TGTGCCAGCAGTGAACCAACAGGGGAGACCCAGTACTTC; CDR3 protein: CASSEPTGETQYF
clone size: .; D gene: .; V gene: TRBV6-1; J gene: TRBJ1-2; CDR3 DNA: TGTGCCAGCAGTGAAGGGGGGGACGTCTCCTCTGGCTACACCTTC; CDR3 protein: CASSEGGDVSSGYTF
clone size: .; D gene: .; V gene: TRBV5-4; J gene: TRBJ1-2; CDR3 DNA: TGTGCCAGCAGCCTATCGACAGGAACTAACTATGGCTACACCTTC; CDR3 protein: CASSLSTGTNYGYTF
clone size: once; D gene: .; V gene: TRBV7-3; J gene: TRBJ2-2; CDR3 DNA: TGTGCCAGCAGCTTAAGCCTATCCAACACCGGGGAGCTGTTTTTT; CDR3 protein: CASSLSLSNTGELFF
clone size: once; D gene: .; V gene: TRBV11-2; J gene: TRBJ2-7; CDR3 DNA: TGTGCCAGCAGCTTAGATACCCGGTACGAGCAGTACTTC; CDR3 protein: CASSLDTRYEQYF
clone size: .; D gene: .; V gene: TRBV4-1; J gene: TRBJ1-2; CDR3 DNA: TGCGCCAGCAGCCAGAGGGGGGGGGTCTATGGCTACACCTTC; CDR3 protein: CASSQRGGVYGYTF
clone size: .; D gene: .; V gene: TRBV28; J gene: TRBJ1-5; CDR3 DNA: TGTGCCAGCAGTTGGGGCAGCAATCAGCCCCAGCATTTT; CDR3 protein: CASSWGSNQPQHF
clone size: .; D gene: .; V gene: TRBV5-1; J gene: TRBJ2-7; CDR3 DNA: TGCGCCAGCAGCTCGTTAAACTCCTACGAGCAGTACTTC; CDR3 protein: CASSSLNSYEQYF
clone size: few; D gene: .; V gene: TRBV7-2; J gene: TRBJ1-2; CDR3 DNA: TGTGCCAGCAGCTTATCAGGGGACTATGGCTACACCTTC; CDR3 protein: CASSLSGDYGYTF
clone size: .; D gene: .; V gene: TRBV5-1; J gene: TRBJ1-4; CDR3 DNA: TGCGCCAGCAGCTTGGGGGGGCCCGCGGAAAAACTGTTTTTT; CDR3 protein: CASSLGGPAEKLFF
clone size: .; D gene: .; V gene: TRBV28; J gene: TRBJ2-7; CDR3 DNA: TGTGCCACGCACCTTACGGGTGCCTACGAGCAGTACTTC; CDR3 protein: CATHLTGAYEQYF
clone size: .; D gene: .; V gene: TRBV7-9; J gene: TRBJ2-7; CDR3 DNA: TGTGCCAGCAGCTTAGTTTCCGGGACATCCACCTACGAGCAGTACTTC; CDR3 protein: CASSLVSGTSTYEQYF
clone size: .; D gene: TRBD1; V gene: TRBV9; J gene: TRBJ1-2; CDR3 DNA: TGTGCCAGCAGCGGCACCGGGACAGGGGTTTGGGGCTACACCTTC; CDR3 protein: CASSGTGTGVWGYTF
clone size: .; D gene: .; V gene: TRBV2; J gene: TRBJ1-4; CDR3 DNA: TGTGCCAGCAGTGAAGTAGGTGGGACCCTAAGAAAACTGTTTTTT; CDR3 protein: CASSEVGGTLRKLFF
clone size: .; D gene: TRBD2; V gene: TRBV5-4; J gene: TRBJ2-1; CDR3 DNA: TGTGCCAGCAGCTTGGCATGGCAGCGGGGGTCCCATGAGCAGTTCTTC; CDR3 protein: CASSLAWQRGSHEQFF
clone size: .; D gene: .; V gene: TRBV2; J gene: TRBJ1-1; CDR3 DNA: TGTGCCAGCAGTGAATCCCGGGCACAACTGGGTGAAGCTTTCTTT; CDR3 protein: CASSESRAQLGEAFF
clone size: .; D gene: .; V gene: TRBV5-6; J gene: TRBJ1-1; CDR3 DNA: TGTGCCAGCAGCGACTATACAGGGTGGGAAACTGAAGCTTTCTTT; CDR3 protein: CASSDYTGWETEAFF
clone size: .; D gene: .; V gene: TRBV21-1; J gene: TRBJ2-3; CDR3 DNA: TGTGCCAGCAGCAAGACGGGGGGCACAGATACGCAGTATTTT; CDR3 protein: CASSKTGGTDTQYF
clone size: .; D gene: .; V gene: TRBV27; J gene: TRBJ2-2; CDR3 DNA: TGTGCCAGCAGTTGGCAGGGAATGAACACCGGGGAGCTGTTTTTT; CDR3 protein: CASSWQGMNTGELFF
clone size: few; D gene: TRBD2; V gene: TRBV7-9; J gene: TRBJ2-3; CDR3 DNA: TGTGCCAGCAGCCAAGGGACTAGCGCCCTCACAGATACGCAGTATTTT; CDR3 protein: CASSQGTSALTDTQYF
clone size: .; D gene: .; V gene: TRBV25-1; J gene: TRBJ2-2; CDR3 DNA: TGTGCCAGCAGTGAATACATGGGCGACACCGGGGAGCTGTTTTTT; CDR3 protein: CASSEYMGDTGELFF
clone size: few; D gene: TRBD2; V gene: TRBV6-6; J gene: TRBJ2-7; CDR3 DNA: TGTGCCAGCAGAACTAGCGGGGGGGCGTACGAGCAGTACTTC; CDR3 protein: CASRTSGGAYEQYF
clone size: .; D gene: .; V gene: TRBV7-2; J gene: TRBJ2-1; CDR3 DNA: TGTGCCAGCAGCAAACCACCGACACCTTTGCATGAGCAGTTCTTC; CDR3 protein: CASSKPPTPLHEQFF
clone size: .; D gene: .; V gene: TRBV6-1; J gene: TRBJ2-1; CDR3 DNA: TGTGCCAGCAGAGAGGGTGGAAGATCCTACAATGAGCAGTTCTTC; CDR3 protein: CASREGGRSYNEQFF
clone size: few; D gene: .; V gene: TRBV5-1; J gene: TRBJ2-1; CDR3 DNA: TGCGCCAGCAGTGGGGCGAACAATGAGCAGTTCTTC; CDR3 protein: CASSGANNEQFF
clone size: .; D gene: .; V gene: TRBV27; J gene: TRBJ1-1; CDR3 DNA: TGTGCCAGCAGTTTTCGGAACTCGAACACTGAAGCTTTCTTT; CDR3 protein: CASSFRNSNTEAFF
clone size: .; D gene: TRBD1; V gene: TRBV11-2; J gene: TRBJ1-2; CDR3 DNA: TGTGCCAGCAGAAGACAGGGCGCTCTAGACAGTTATGGCTACACCTTC; CDR3 protein: CASRRQGALDSYGYTF
clone size: .; D gene: .; V gene: TRBV11-2; J gene: TRBJ1-1; CDR3 DNA: TGTGCCAGCAGTCGAGACGTGGGGACTGAAGCTTTCTTT; CDR3 protein: CASSRDVGTEAFF
clone size: few; D gene: .; V gene: TRBV28; J gene: TRBJ2-5; CDR3 DNA: TGTGCCAGCAGTTTCGTCCGGAGAGAGACCCAGTACTTC; CDR3 protein: CASSFVRRETQYF
clone size: .; D gene: .; V gene: TRBV5-1; J gene: TRBJ2-1; CDR3 DNA: TGCGCCAGCAGCTACGATACGGGACGTTACAATGAGCAGTTCTTC; CDR3 protein: CASSYDTGRYNEQFF
clone size: few; D gene: TRBD2; V gene: TRBV5-4; J gene: TRBJ2-1; CDR3 DNA: TGTGCCAGCAGCTTGGTTATGATTAGCGGGAGTAATGAGCAGTTCTTC; CDR3 protein: CASSLVMISGSNEQFF
clone size: .; D gene: TRBD1; V gene: TRBV7-8; J gene: TRBJ1-2; CDR3 DNA: TGTGCCAGCAGGCGCGGAAGGACAGGGGCCCTTCGCTACACCTTC; CDR3 protein: CASRRGRTGALRYTF